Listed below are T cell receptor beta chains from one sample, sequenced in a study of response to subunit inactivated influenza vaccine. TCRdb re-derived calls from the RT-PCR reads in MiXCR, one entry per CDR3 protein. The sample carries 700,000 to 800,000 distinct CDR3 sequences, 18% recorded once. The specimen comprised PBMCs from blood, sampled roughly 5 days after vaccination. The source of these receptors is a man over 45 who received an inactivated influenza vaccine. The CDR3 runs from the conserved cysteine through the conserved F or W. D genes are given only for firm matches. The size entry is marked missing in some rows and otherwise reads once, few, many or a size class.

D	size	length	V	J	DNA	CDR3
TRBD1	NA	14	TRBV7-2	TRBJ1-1	TGTGCCAGCAGCCTGGACAGGGGGAGATGGGAGGCTTTCTTT	CASSLDRGRWEAFF
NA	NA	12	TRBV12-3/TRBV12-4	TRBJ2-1	TGTGCCAGCAGTTTAGGAGCTAGCGTCGAGTTCTTC	CASSLGASVEFF
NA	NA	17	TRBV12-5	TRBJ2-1	TGTGCTAGTGGTTTGAGGTTTCCACCACCTTCCTACAATGAGCAGTTCTTC	CASGLRFPPPSYNEQFF
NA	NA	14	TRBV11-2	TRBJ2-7	TGTGCCAGCAGCCACGTAGCTCTGGGCCACGAGCAGTACTTC	CASSHVALGHEQYF
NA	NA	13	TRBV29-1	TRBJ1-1	TGCAGCGTTGAATTCGGGGGCGGCACTGAAGCTTTCTTT	CSVEFGGGTEAFF
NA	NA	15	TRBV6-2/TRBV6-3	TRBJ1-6	TGTGCCAGCAGTTACCAAGGAGGCCGAAATTCACCCCTCCACTTT	CASSYQGGRNSPLHF
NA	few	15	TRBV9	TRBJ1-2	TGTGCCAGCAGCGTAGGTCCGGGACCTAACTATGGCTACACCTTC	CASSVGPGPNYGYTF
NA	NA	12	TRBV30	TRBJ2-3	TGTGCCCACAGCGAGCTCACAGATACGCAGTATTTT	CAHSELTDTQYF
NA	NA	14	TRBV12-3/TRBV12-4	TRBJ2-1	TGTGCCAGCAGCCCTGACGGATCCTACAATGAGCAGTTCTTC	CASSPDGSYNEQFF
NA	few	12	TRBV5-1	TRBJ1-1	TGCGCCAGCAGCTTGGCCGGCGGGGAAGCTTTCTTT	CASSLAGGEAFF
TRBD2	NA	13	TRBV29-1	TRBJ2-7	TGCAGCGTGGGACTAGCGGGAGATAGCGAGCAGTACTTC	CSVGLAGDSEQYF
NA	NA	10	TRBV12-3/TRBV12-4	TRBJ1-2	TGTGCCACAGGAGGGGATGGCTACACCTTC	CATGGDGYTF
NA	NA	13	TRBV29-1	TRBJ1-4	TGCAGCGCGGTGGTATCGACTAATGAAAAACTGTTTTTT	CSAVVSTNEKLFF
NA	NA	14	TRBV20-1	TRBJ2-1	TGCAGTGCTAGATGGTTCCGGGCCAAAAATGAGCAGTTCTTC	CSARWFRAKNEQFF
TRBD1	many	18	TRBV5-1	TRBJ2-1	TGCGCCAGCAGCCGGACAGGGGGCTCGCGTAGCTCCTACAATGAGCAGTTCTTC	CASSRTGGSRSSYNEQFF
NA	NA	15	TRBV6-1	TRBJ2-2	TGTGCCAGCAGTGGGGCCGGGAGCTTCACCGGGGAGCTGTTTTTT	CASSGAGSFTGELFF
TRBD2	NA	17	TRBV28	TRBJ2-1	TGTGCCAGCAATAGCGGGGGGCTTGCCATCTCCTATAATGAGCAGTTCTTC	CASNSGGLAISYNEQFF
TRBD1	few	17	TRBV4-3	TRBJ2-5	TGCGCCAGCAGCCAAGACCCTCGGACAGGGGGGCGGGAGACCCAGTACTTC	CASSQDPRTGGRETQYF
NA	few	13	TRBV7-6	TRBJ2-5	TGTGCCAGCAGCTCCCTTCCCCAAGAGACCCAGTACTTC	CASSSLPQETQYF
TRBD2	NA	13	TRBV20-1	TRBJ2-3	TGCAGTGCCGGGGACTATTTCACAGATACGCAGTATTTT	CSAGDYFTDTQYF
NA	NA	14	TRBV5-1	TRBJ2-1	TGCGCCAGCAGCCACACCGGGACGCGAGGGGAGCAGTTCTTC	CASSHTGTRGEQFF
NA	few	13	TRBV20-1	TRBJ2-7	TGCAGTGCTAGGCCTCAATCGGAGCTCGAGCAGTACTTC	CSARPQSELEQYF
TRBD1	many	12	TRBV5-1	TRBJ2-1	TGCGCCAGCAGCTTCGGACAGGGTGAGCAGTTCTTC	CASSFGQGEQFF
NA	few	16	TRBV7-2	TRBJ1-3	TGTGCCAGCAGCTTAGTTGCGGGAAACTCTGGAAACACCATATATTTT	CASSLVAGNSGNTIYF
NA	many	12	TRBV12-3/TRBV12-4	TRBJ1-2	TGTGCCAGCAGCCTAGGGAATTATGGCTACACCTTC	CASSLGNYGYTF
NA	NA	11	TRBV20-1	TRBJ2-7	TGCAGTGCTACTGACAGGCACGAGCAGTACTTC	CSATDRHEQYF
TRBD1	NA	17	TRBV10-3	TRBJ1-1	TGTGCCATCAGTGAGCATGGGCCGGGACAGGGAGGGACTGAAGCTTTCTTT	CAISEHGPGQGGTEAFF
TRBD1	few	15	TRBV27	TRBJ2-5	TGTGCCAGCAGTTCGAACAGGGGGGTCACTGAGACCCAGTACTTC	CASSSNRGVTETQYF
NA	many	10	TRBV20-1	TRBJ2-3	TGTACCCGGGGTGCAGATACGCAGTATTTT	CTRGADTQYF
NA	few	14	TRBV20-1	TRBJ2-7	TGCAGTGCCCAGCGGATGCAGGATTGCTACGAGCAGTACTTC	CSAQRMQDCYEQYF
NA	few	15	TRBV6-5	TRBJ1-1	TGTGCCAGCAGTTCCCTACTCAGGGCATGGACTGAAGCTTTCTTT	CASSSLLRAWTEAFF
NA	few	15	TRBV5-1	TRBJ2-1	TGCGCCAGCAGCTCAGGGACTCCAATCTACAATGAGCAGTTCTTC	CASSSGTPIYNEQFF
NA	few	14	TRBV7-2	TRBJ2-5	TGTGCCAGCAGCTCCAATGGGGGCCAAGAGACCCAGTACTTC	CASSSNGGQETQYF
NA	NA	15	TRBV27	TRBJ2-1	TGTGCCAGCAGACACGGAGCGGCGTCCTACAATGAGCAGTTCTTC	CASRHGAASYNEQFF
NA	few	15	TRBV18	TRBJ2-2	TGTGCCAGCTCACCACTGACAGGGAACACCGGGGAGCTGTTTTTT	CASSPLTGNTGELFF
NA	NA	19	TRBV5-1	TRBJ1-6	TGCGCCAGCAGCTTGTTGGAGACCTACCTTAGCTCCTATAATTCACCCCTCCACTTT	CASSLLETYLSSYNSPLHF
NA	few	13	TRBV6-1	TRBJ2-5	TGTGCCAGCAGTGCGGGTCAAGACGGGACCCAGTACTTC	CASSAGQDGTQYF
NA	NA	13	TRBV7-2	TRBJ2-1	TGTGCCAGCAGCCCGCGGGGCGAGAATGAGCAGTTCTTC	CASSPRGENEQFF